One T cell receptor (beta chain) is described in this entry. Profiled with immunoSEQ multiplex PCR; TCRdb holds only in-frame clones, not every one. The table has about 92,000 clones, roughly 78% seen once. CDR1 SGHRS and CDR2 YFSETQ come from the germline V gene. V lost 0 bases to trimming and J lost 0 bases, with 16 bases between them. This CDR3 has 18 amino acids. The entry originates in a study of control samples from healthy donors and cancer patients. The rearrangement uses TRBV5-1 and TRBJ2-1; a weak D match, TRBD2 (7 bases). The specimen sequenced was blood. This TCR was sampled from a woman aged 60-75 years in good health. The CDR3 DNA follows: TGCGCCAGCAGCTTGGTCGCGGGGGCGTGGGGCTCCTACAATGAGCAGTTCTTC. It specifies CASSLVAGAWGSYNEQFF.